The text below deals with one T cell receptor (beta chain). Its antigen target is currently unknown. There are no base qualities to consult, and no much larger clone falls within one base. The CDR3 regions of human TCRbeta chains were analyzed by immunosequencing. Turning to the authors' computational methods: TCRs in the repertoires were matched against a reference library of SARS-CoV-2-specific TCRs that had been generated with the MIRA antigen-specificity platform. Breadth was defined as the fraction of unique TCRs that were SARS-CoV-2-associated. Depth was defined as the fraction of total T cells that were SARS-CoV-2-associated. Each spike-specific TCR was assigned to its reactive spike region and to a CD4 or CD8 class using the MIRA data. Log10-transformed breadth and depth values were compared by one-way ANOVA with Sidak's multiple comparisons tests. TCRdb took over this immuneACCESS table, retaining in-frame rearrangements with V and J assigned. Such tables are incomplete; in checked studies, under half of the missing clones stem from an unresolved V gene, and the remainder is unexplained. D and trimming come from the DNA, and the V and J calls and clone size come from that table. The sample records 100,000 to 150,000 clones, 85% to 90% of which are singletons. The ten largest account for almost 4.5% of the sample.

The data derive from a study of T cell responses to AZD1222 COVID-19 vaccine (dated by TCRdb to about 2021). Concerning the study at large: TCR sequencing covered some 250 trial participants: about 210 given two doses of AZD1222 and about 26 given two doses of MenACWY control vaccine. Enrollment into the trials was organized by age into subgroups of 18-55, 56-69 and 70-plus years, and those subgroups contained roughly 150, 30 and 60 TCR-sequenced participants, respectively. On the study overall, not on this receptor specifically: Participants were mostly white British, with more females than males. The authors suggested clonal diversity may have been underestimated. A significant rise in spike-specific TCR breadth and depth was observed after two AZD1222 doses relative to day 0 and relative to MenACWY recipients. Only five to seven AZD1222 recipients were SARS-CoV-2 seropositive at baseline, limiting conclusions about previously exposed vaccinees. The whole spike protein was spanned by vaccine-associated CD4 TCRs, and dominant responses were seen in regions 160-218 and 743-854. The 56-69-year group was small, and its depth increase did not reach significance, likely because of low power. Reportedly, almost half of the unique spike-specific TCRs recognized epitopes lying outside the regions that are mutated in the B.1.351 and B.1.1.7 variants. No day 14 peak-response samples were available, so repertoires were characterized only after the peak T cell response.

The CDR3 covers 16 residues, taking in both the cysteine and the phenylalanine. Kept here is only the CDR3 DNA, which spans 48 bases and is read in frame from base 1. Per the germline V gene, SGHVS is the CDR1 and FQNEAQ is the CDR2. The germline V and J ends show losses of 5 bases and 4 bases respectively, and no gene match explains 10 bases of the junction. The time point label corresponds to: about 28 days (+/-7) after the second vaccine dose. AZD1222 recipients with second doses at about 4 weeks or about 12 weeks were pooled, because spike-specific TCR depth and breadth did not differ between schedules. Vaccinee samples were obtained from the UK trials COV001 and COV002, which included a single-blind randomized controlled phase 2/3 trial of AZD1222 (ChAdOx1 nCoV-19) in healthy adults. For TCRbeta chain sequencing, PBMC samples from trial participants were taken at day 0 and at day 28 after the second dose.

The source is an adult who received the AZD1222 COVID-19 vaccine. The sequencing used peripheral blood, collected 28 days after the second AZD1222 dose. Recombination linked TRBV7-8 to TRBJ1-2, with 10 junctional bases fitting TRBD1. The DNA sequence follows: TGTGCCAGCAGCACCCACGGGACAGGGGATGGCTATGGCTACACCTTC. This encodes CASSTHGTGDGYGYTF.